The rows below give T cell receptor beta chains drawn from one sample of a study of cytomegalovirus exposure and HLA in healthy donors. The protocol was immunoSEQ multiplex PCR, while the TCRdb copy is restricted to in-frame clones and leaves out a portion. Of 140,000 to 150,000 clones in the sample, approximately 81% are singletons; the top ten hold around 4.5%. Sequenced input: PBMCs. The receptors derive from a woman aged 40 to 50 in good health and CMV-seropositive. The CDR3 runs from the conserved cysteine through the conserved F or W. A D gene is named only where the DNA matches it firmly. Rows give clone size only sometimes, using once, few, many, or a class for an expanded clone.

clone_size: NA
j_call: TRBJ1-5
d_call: NA
v_call: TRBV5-8
cdr3_aa: CASSLGYRSNQPQHF
cdr3_nt: TGTGCCAGCAGCTTGGGGTACAGGTCGAATCAGCCCCAGCATTTT

clone_size: NA
j_call: TRBJ2-5
d_call: TRBD1
v_call: TRBV5-4
cdr3_aa: CASSFDRVGETQYF
cdr3_nt: TGTGCCAGCAGCTTCGACAGGGTGGGCGAGACCCAGTACTTC

clone_size: few
j_call: TRBJ1-1
d_call: NA
v_call: TRBV10-1
cdr3_aa: CASSLAGAEAFF
cdr3_nt: TGCGCCAGCAGTCTGGCGGGCGCTGAAGCTTTCTTT

clone_size: NA
j_call: TRBJ2-7
d_call: NA
v_call: TRBV5-1
cdr3_aa: CASSLDGGPGEQYF
cdr3_nt: TGCGCCAGCAGCCTGGATGGGGGCCCCGGCGAGCAGTACTTC

clone_size: NA
j_call: TRBJ1-2
d_call: TRBD1
v_call: TRBV2
cdr3_aa: CASSPQGEELTF
cdr3_nt: TGTGCCAGCAGTCCACAGGGGGAAGAATTGACCTTC

clone_size: few
j_call: TRBJ1-2
d_call: NA
v_call: TRBV28
cdr3_aa: CASSLFPQIYTF
cdr3_nt: TGTGCCAGCAGTTTATTCCCCCAGATTTACACCTTC

clone_size: NA
j_call: TRBJ1-5
d_call: TRBD1
v_call: TRBV5-8
cdr3_aa: CASSWRAQGLVSQPQHF
cdr3_nt: TGTGCCAGCAGCTGGCGGGCACAGGGGTTGGTTAGTCAGCCCCAGCATTTT

clone_size: NA
j_call: TRBJ2-5
d_call: TRBD2
v_call: TRBV5-4
cdr3_aa: CASSLGPSGGYQETQYF
cdr3_nt: TGTGCCAGCAGCTTGGGTCCTAGCGGGGGGTACCAAGAGACCCAGTACTTC

clone_size: once
j_call: TRBJ1-2
d_call: NA
v_call: TRBV19
cdr3_aa: CAIPRGYTF
cdr3_nt: TGTGCCATCCCCCGGGGCTACACCTTC

clone_size: NA
j_call: TRBJ1-6
d_call: NA
v_call: TRBV19
cdr3_aa: CASSPAGVLNSPLHF
cdr3_nt: TGTGCCAGTAGTCCAGCAGGGGTCCTAAATTCACCCCTCCACTTT

clone_size: NA
j_call: TRBJ2-7
d_call: TRBD2
v_call: TRBV7-2
cdr3_aa: CASSPKRDYYEQYF
cdr3_nt: TGTGCCAGCAGCCCTAAACGGGACTACTACGAGCAGTACTTC

clone_size: NA
j_call: TRBJ2-7
d_call: TRBD2
v_call: TRBV11-1
cdr3_aa: CASSGGLPSYEQYF
cdr3_nt: TGTGCCAGCTCCGGGGGGTTACCCTCCTACGAGCAGTACTTC

clone_size: NA
j_call: TRBJ1-3
d_call: NA
v_call: TRBV7-6
cdr3_aa: CASSLNAQGFGSGNTIYF
cdr3_nt: TGTGCCAGCAGCTTAAACGCTCAGGGGTTCGGCTCTGGAAACACCATATATTTT

clone_size: once
j_call: TRBJ2-3
d_call: NA
v_call: TRBV5-1
cdr3_aa: CASSSGLRTDTQYF
cdr3_nt: TGCGCCAGCAGCTCAGGACTTCGCACAGATACGCAGTATTTT

clone_size: NA
j_call: TRBJ1-6
d_call: NA
v_call: TRBV27
cdr3_aa: CASKYQGSPNSPLHF
cdr3_nt: TGTGCCAGCAAATATCAGGGGTCCCCCAATTCACCCCTCCACTTT

clone_size: NA
j_call: TRBJ2-7
d_call: TRBD1
v_call: TRBV7-9
cdr3_aa: CATTGEGQQYF
cdr3_nt: TGTGCAACCACAGGGGAAGGGCAACAGTACTTC

clone_size: NA
j_call: TRBJ1-6
d_call: NA
v_call: TRBV18
cdr3_aa: CASSPRWGQDETPLHF
cdr3_nt: TGTGCCAGCTCACCACGATGGGGGCAAGATGAGACACCCCTCCACTTT

clone_size: NA
j_call: TRBJ2-3
d_call: TRBD2
v_call: TRBV13
cdr3_aa: CASSSEGTSGSPDTQYF
cdr3_nt: TGTGCCAGCAGCTCGGAGGGGACTAGCGGGAGCCCAGATACGCAGTATTTT

clone_size: few
j_call: TRBJ1-4
d_call: NA
v_call: TRBV5-5
cdr3_aa: CASSLVLGKLFF
cdr3_nt: TGTGCCAGCAGCTTAGTTCTAGGAAAACTGTTTTTT

clone_size: NA
j_call: TRBJ2-3
d_call: TRBD1
v_call: TRBV29-1
cdr3_aa: CSVLKGQRMADTQYF
cdr3_nt: TGCAGCGTCCTCAAGGGACAGAGGATGGCAGATACGCAGTATTTT

clone_size: NA
j_call: TRBJ2-7
d_call: TRBD1
v_call: TRBV9
cdr3_aa: CASSAPPDRGNSYEQYF
cdr3_nt: TGTGCCAGCAGCGCCCCCCCGGACAGGGGAAACTCCTACGAGCAGTACTTC

clone_size: NA
j_call: TRBJ2-1
d_call: NA
v_call: TRBV29-1
cdr3_aa: CSVARLDEQFF
cdr3_nt: TGCAGCGTTGCCCGACTAGATGAGCAGTTCTTC

clone_size: NA
j_call: TRBJ2-1
d_call: TRBD2
v_call: TRBV15
cdr3_aa: CATSRPEGAQRGVTEQFF
cdr3_nt: TGTGCCACCAGCAGACCCGAAGGGGCTCAGCGGGGGGTTACTGAGCAGTTCTTC

clone_size: few
j_call: TRBJ1-4
d_call: NA
v_call: TRBV10-2
cdr3_aa: CASGMDNNEKLFF
cdr3_nt: TGCGCCAGCGGTATGGACAATAATGAAAAACTGTTTTTT

clone_size: NA
j_call: TRBJ2-2
d_call: NA
v_call: TRBV9
cdr3_aa: CASSTNQENTGELFF
cdr3_nt: TGTGCCAGCAGCACTAATCAAGAGAACACCGGGGAGCTGTTTTTT

clone_size: NA
j_call: TRBJ2-1
d_call: TRBD2
v_call: TRBV30
cdr3_aa: CAWSRGGRALNEQFF
cdr3_nt: TGTGCCTGGAGTCGGGGTGGGAGGGCCCTCAATGAGCAGTTCTTC

clone_size: NA
j_call: TRBJ1-2
d_call: NA
v_call: TRBV19
cdr3_aa: CASSIWQGKYWVDGYTF
cdr3_nt: TGTGCCAGTAGTATTTGGCAGGGCAAGTATTGGGTGGATGGCTACACCTTC

clone_size: NA
j_call: TRBJ2-1
d_call: NA
v_call: TRBV15
cdr3_aa: CATSRVRVGEQFF
cdr3_nt: TGTGCCACCAGCAGAGTAAGAGTTGGTGAGCAGTTCTTC

clone_size: NA
j_call: TRBJ1-5
d_call: NA
v_call: TRBV28
cdr3_aa: CASSNPPGYSNQPQHF
cdr3_nt: TGTGCCAGCAGTAATCCGCCCGGGTATAGCAATCAGCCCCAGCATTTT

clone_size: NA
j_call: TRBJ2-1
d_call: NA
v_call: TRBV7-3
cdr3_aa: CASSPQGGSYNEQFF
cdr3_nt: TGTGCCAGCAGCCCTCAGGGGGGCTCCTACAATGAGCAGTTCTTC

clone_size: NA
j_call: TRBJ1-6
d_call: TRBD1
v_call: TRBV7-2
cdr3_aa: CASSLRAGTGRSPLHF
cdr3_nt: TGTGCCAGCAGCTTACGCGCAGGGACAGGTCGTTCACCCCTCCACTTT

clone_size: NA
j_call: TRBJ2-7
d_call: TRBD2
v_call: TRBV14
cdr3_aa: CASSQELAGGSYEQYF
cdr3_nt: TGTGCCAGCAGCCAAGAACTAGCGGGAGGCTCCTACGAGCAGTACTTC

clone_size: NA
j_call: TRBJ1-2
d_call: TRBD1
v_call: TRBV6-1
cdr3_aa: CASSPRTGGYTF
cdr3_nt: TGTGCCAGCAGCCCACGGACAGGCGGCTACACCTTC

clone_size: NA
j_call: TRBJ1-2
d_call: TRBD1
v_call: TRBV4-1
cdr3_aa: CASSQAPLTGSDGYTF
cdr3_nt: TGCGCCAGCAGCCAAGCCCCCCTGACAGGGTCGGATGGCTACACCTTC

clone_size: NA
j_call: TRBJ2-1
d_call: TRBD2
v_call: TRBV19
cdr3_aa: CASSIVLAGLQAPNEQFF
cdr3_nt: TGTGCCAGTAGTATAGTCCTAGCGGGACTCCAGGCCCCAAATGAGCAGTTCTTC

clone_size: few
j_call: TRBJ2-7
d_call: NA
v_call: TRBV11-1
cdr3_aa: CASSFNRDYEQYF
cdr3_nt: TGTGCCAGCAGCTTTAACAGGGACTACGAGCAGTACTTC

clone_size: NA
j_call: TRBJ2-7
d_call: NA
v_call: TRBV27
cdr3_aa: CASSHLGGEVEQYF
cdr3_nt: TGTGCCAGCAGCCACTTAGGGGGGGAAGTCGAGCAGTACTTC

clone_size: once
j_call: TRBJ2-5
d_call: TRBD2
v_call: TRBV5-8
cdr3_aa: CASSQGLAGVQETQYF
cdr3_nt: TGTGCCAGCAGCCAAGGGCTAGCGGGGGTTCAAGAGACCCAGTACTTC

clone_size: NA
j_call: TRBJ2-1
d_call: TRBD1
v_call: TRBV11-1
cdr3_aa: CASSRTGIPNEQFF
cdr3_nt: TGTGCCAGCAGTCGGACAGGGATCCCAAATGAGCAGTTCTTC

clone_size: NA
j_call: TRBJ1-2
d_call: TRBD1
v_call: TRBV7-2
cdr3_aa: CASSLQGGRTNYGYTF
cdr3_nt: TGTGCCAGCAGCCTACAGGGGGGCAGGACTAACTATGGCTACACCTTC

clone_size: NA
j_call: TRBJ2-2
d_call: NA
v_call: TRBV7-6
cdr3_aa: CASSLAQGLRNTGELFF
cdr3_nt: TGTGCCAGCAGCTTAGCGCAGGGGCTCCGAAACACCGGGGAGCTGTTTTTT

clone_size: NA
j_call: TRBJ2-1
d_call: TRBD2
v_call: TRBV5-6
cdr3_aa: CASSQTSYEQFF
cdr3_nt: TGTGCCAGCAGCCAGACTAGCTATGAGCAGTTCTTC

clone_size: NA
j_call: TRBJ2-6
d_call: NA
v_call: TRBV4-2
cdr3_aa: CASSQETVPSSGANVLTF
cdr3_nt: TGTGCCAGCAGCCAAGAAACGGTCCCCTCGTCTGGGGCCAACGTCCTGACTTTC

clone_size: NA
j_call: TRBJ1-4
d_call: TRBD1
v_call: TRBV27
cdr3_aa: CASSARRGTNEKLFF
cdr3_nt: TGTGCCAGCAGTGCCCGCAGGGGGACTAATGAAAAACTGTTTTTT

clone_size: NA
j_call: TRBJ2-1
d_call: NA
v_call: TRBV6-4
cdr3_aa: CASSDSVGRGKRNEQFF
cdr3_nt: TGTGCCAGCAGTGACTCGGTTGGTAGGGGTAAGCGCAATGAGCAGTTCTTC

clone_size: NA
j_call: TRBJ1-5
d_call: TRBD1
v_call: TRBV5-6
cdr3_aa: CASSLGTVNQPQHF
cdr3_nt: TGTGCCAGCAGCCTCGGGACAGTAAATCAGCCCCAGCATTTT